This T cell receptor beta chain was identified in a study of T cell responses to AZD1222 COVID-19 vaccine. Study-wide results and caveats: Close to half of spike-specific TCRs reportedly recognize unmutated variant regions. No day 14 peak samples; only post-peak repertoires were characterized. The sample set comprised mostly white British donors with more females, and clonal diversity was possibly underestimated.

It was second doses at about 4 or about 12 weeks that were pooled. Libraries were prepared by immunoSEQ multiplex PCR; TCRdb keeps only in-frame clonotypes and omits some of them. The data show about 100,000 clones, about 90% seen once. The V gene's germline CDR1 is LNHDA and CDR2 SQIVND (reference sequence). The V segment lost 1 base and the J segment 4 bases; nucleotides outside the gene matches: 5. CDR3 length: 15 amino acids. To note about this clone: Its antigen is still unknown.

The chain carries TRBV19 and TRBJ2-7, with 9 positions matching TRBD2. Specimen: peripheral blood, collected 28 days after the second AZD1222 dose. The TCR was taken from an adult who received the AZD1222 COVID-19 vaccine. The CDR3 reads CASSIGAGGIYEQYF. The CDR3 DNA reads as TGTGCCAGTAGTATAGGTGCGGGGGGGATATACGAGCAGTACTTC.